This T cell receptor beta chain was identified during a study of blood T cells in healthy people across ages. No fewer than 6 million PBMCs went into each sample. Sample-barcoded 5' priming and a J-beta primer mix drove a second PCR of 7 to 11 cycles. Each CDR3 protein is one row after TCRdb ran MiXCR on the 5' RACE reads. The sample yields approximately 790,000 distinct CDR3 sequences, about 62% seen once. Concerning this clonotype itself: Its target is not known.

The germline V gene has CDR1 DFQATT and CDR2 SNEGSKA (reference sequence). CDR3 length equals 16 residues. Trimming left V 8 bases short and J 4 bases short, with 26 bases between. Notes on the study in general: Researchers deemed the diversity estimates from one million T cells underestimates. Any changes in expanded clonotypes were possibly confounded, as donor CMV status remained unknown. Roughly linear declines in TCR beta diversity per million T cells occurred with age.

Sequencing used blood. The rearrangement joins TRBV20-1 to TRBJ1-2; the D is unclear. The clonotype originates from a man between 25 and 39 years old in good health. In DNA, the CDR3 is TGCAGTACTAAACGAGAACAGATGACTTCTTCCTATGGCTACACCTTC. Amino acids: CSTKREQMTSSYGYTF.